This is a list of T cell receptor beta chains from one sample in a study of T cells in Graves' hyperthyroidism and ophthalmopathy. TCRdb re-called the multiplex PCR reads through MiXCR, storing one row per CDR3 protein. The repertoire has fewer than 500,000 distinct CDR3 sequences, approximately 14% of them found once; the top ten carry roughly 13%. Sequencing used blood. These receptors originate from a man younger than 35 with Graves' ophthalmopathy. Both conserved end residues are part of each CDR3. Fields, in order: J gene, clone size, V gene, CDR3 length, D gene, CDR3 DNA, CDR3 protein. D genes are given only for firm matches. For some rows the clone size is stated as once, few or many, or as a class when expanded; others skip it.

TRBJ1-1	many	TRBV5-1	14	NA	TGCGCCAGCAGCTACGGACAGAGTAACCGTGAAGCTTTCTTT	CASSYGQSNREAFF
TRBJ1-1	many	TRBV27	15	NA	TGTGCCAGCAGTCCGAATCGGGGGGCAGCTACTGAAGCTTTCTTT	CASSPNRGAATEAFF
TRBJ1-6	few	TRBV10-2	13	NA	TGCGCCAGCAGTGATTTGGAGAATTCACCCCTCCACTTT	CASSDLENSPLHF
TRBJ2-7	NA	TRBV20-1	12	NA	TGCAGTGCGGATACAGACTCCTACGAGCAGTACTTC	CSADTDSYEQYF
TRBJ2-2	few	TRBV4-1	16	TRBD1	TGCGCCAGCAGCCAAGAGGACAGGGGGCCTGACGGGGAGCTGTTTTTT	CASSQEDRGPDGELFF
TRBJ1-1	NA	TRBV12-3/TRBV12-4	13	NA	TGTGCCAGCAGTTTAGCCTCAGGGTATGAAGCTTTCTTT	CASSLASGYEAFF
TRBJ2-1	few	TRBV5-6	14	TRBD2	TGTGCCAGCAGCTTGGGTAGCGGGGGGGCGCTTCAGTTCTTC	CASSLGSGGALQFF
TRBJ2-7	few	TRBV4-1	18	TRBD2	TGCGCCAGCAGCCAAGATACCCCCCTAGCGGGAGGTTCCTACGAGCAGTACTTC	CASSQDTPLAGGSYEQYF
TRBJ2-3	NA	TRBV19	15	NA	TGTGCCAGTAGTATCTGGGTTAGTCACACAGATACGCAGTATTTT	CASSIWVSHTDTQYF
TRBJ2-3	many	TRBV3-1	15	NA	TGTGCCAGCAGCCACGCCTTGGGTAACGCAGATACGCAGTATTTT	CASSHALGNADTQYF
TRBJ2-7	many	TRBV18	13	NA	TGTGCCAGCTCACCAAGGCGTATGAACGAGCAGTACTTC	CASSPRRMNEQYF
TRBJ1-5	few	TRBV6-1	19	NA	TGTGCCAGCATCCCCCTCTTCACAGGGAAACGAGATAGCAATCAGCCCCAGCATTTT	CASIPLFTGKRDSNQPQHF
TRBJ1-2	few	TRBV4-1	16	NA	TGCGCCAGCAGCCAAGTCTTGGACAGAGGACACTATGGCTACACCTTC	CASSQVLDRGHYGYTF
TRBJ2-3	few	TRBV24-1	17	TRBD2	TGTGCCACCAGTGATAGCGTAGCGGGCCTCTTCACAGATACGCAGTATTTT	CATSDSVAGLFTDTQYF
TRBJ2-1	NA	TRBV2	16	TRBD1	TGTGCCAGCACCGAGGGGGGACAGGGGGCTTACAATGAGCAGTTCTTC	CASTEGGQGAYNEQFF
TRBJ2-7	many	TRBV6-2/TRBV6-3	15	NA	TGTGCCAGCACCCCGCGGGCGGATAGCTCCTACGAGCAGTACTTC	CASTPRADSSYEQYF
TRBJ2-2	NA	TRBV6-5	16	NA	TGTGCCAGCAGTTACTCCCCCCCGGACGTACCCGGGGAGCTGTTTTTT	CASSYSPPDVPGELFF
TRBJ2-3	many	TRBV7-9	16	TRBD1	TGTGCCAGCAGCTTGGCTACAGGGGGCGGCACAGATACGCAGTATTTT	CASSLATGGGTDTQYF
TRBJ1-1	few	TRBV3-1	15	NA	TGTGCCAGCAGCCAAGATATAAGCGCAGCGACTGAAGCTTTCTTT	CASSQDISAATEAFF
TRBJ1-2	NA	TRBV15	13	NA	TGTGCCACCAGCAGAGACAGGGACTATGGCTACACCTTC	CATSRDRDYGYTF
TRBJ1-6	few	TRBV27	16	NA	TGTGCCAGCAGCCTCGGGGGGTTTCGCTATAATTCACCCCTCCACTTT	CASSLGGFRYNSPLHF
TRBJ1-1	many	TRBV7-9	14	NA	TGTGCCAGCAGCTTAGGAACCCTCCGACACGGAGCTTTCTTT	CASSLGTLRHGAFF
TRBJ2-7	few	TRBV20-1	15	TRBD2	TGCAGTGCTCCCGGTTCCGCTAGCGGCCTCTACGAGCAGTACTTC	CSAPGSASGLYEQYF
TRBJ1-6	NA	TRBV20-1	13	NA	TGCAGTGCTAGATCCGGTTCCAATTCACCCCTCCACTTT	CSARSGSNSPLHF
TRBJ2-5	many	TRBV7-2	13	NA	TGTGCCAGCAGTCGGGGACTGCTAGAGACCCAGTACTTC	CASSRGLLETQYF
TRBJ1-2	many	TRBV10-3	15	NA	TGTGCCATCAGTGAGGATGGAGGGCCTAACTATGGCTACACCTTC	CAISEDGGPNYGYTF
TRBJ1-3	NA	TRBV12-3/TRBV12-4	13	NA	TGTGCCACCCAGAAGGGCGCCTGGAACACCATATATTTT	CATQKGAWNTIYF
TRBJ1-2	NA	TRBV5-6	14	NA	TGTGCCAGCAGCCTACCTTGGAATCCCCCTGGCTACACCTTC	CASSLPWNPPGYTF
TRBJ2-3	NA	TRBV27	16	TRBD2	TGTGCCAGCAGTCACAAGGGACTAGCCGACGGGTTAGGGCAGTATTTT	CASSHKGLADGLGQYF
TRBJ1-6	NA	TRBV27	16	TRBD1	TGTGCCAGCAGTTTATCCCGACAGGGGGCTGGATCACCCCTCCACTTT	CASSLSRQGAGSPLHF
TRBJ2-3	many	TRBV5-1	14	NA	TGCGCCAGCAGCCCCCTGCGTGACACAGATACGCAGTATTTT	CASSPLRDTDTQYF
TRBJ2-3	NA	TRBV27	15	NA	TGTGCCAGCAGTCTCTCACTAATTAACGGGGGTACGCAGTATTTT	CASSLSLINGGTQYF
TRBJ2-1	many	TRBV20-1	14	NA	TGCAGTGCTAGCCCGGGTGCAACTCACAATGAGCAGTTCTTC	CSASPGATHNEQFF
TRBJ2-3	many	TRBV10-3	17	TRBD2	TGTGCCATCAGTGGGACTAGCGGGAGTGGAGGGACAGATACGCAGTATTTT	CAISGTSGSGGTDTQYF
TRBJ1-3	few	TRBV12-3/TRBV12-4	13	NA	TGTGCCAGCAGCTTTCTTTTTGGAAACACCATATATTTT	CASSFLFGNTIYF
TRBJ2-2	many	TRBV6-1	14	NA	TGTGCCAGCAGAGGGACCGTGAACACCGGGGAGCTGTTTTTT	CASRGTVNTGELFF
TRBJ1-6	NA	TRBV30	15	TRBD1	TGTGCCTGGAGCCCCCCGGGACAGGGCAGATCACCCCTCCACTTT	CAWSPPGQGRSPLHF
TRBJ2-7	NA	TRBV10-1	13	NA	TGCGCCAGCAGCCCCCACGGGGCCTACGAGCAGTACTTC	CASSPHGAYEQYF
TRBJ2-1	few	TRBV19	13	NA	TGTGCCAGTAGTATGTCGGGGGTCTATGAGCAGTTCTTC	CASSMSGVYEQFF
TRBJ2-2	few	TRBV5-6	17	TRBD1	TGTGCCAGCAGCTCGCCGGGACAGAGCCTGAACACCGGGGAGCTGTTTTTT	CASSSPGQSLNTGELFF
TRBJ1-3	few	TRBV27	15	TRBD1	TGTGCCAGCAGAACCGGGACAGGGGCTGGAAACACCATATATTTT	CASRTGTGAGNTIYF
TRBJ2-5	many	TRBV2	17	TRBD1	TGTGCCAGCAGTGGGAACCGGGACAGGGGGCGTGCGGAGACCCAGTACTTC	CASSGNRDRGRAETQYF
TRBJ1-6	many	TRBV2	15	TRBD1	TGTGCCAGCAGTGTGGGACAGGGGCAGAATTCACCCCTCCACTTT	CASSVGQGQNSPLHF
TRBJ2-3	many	TRBV7-9	14	TRBD2	TGTGCCAGCAGCGTGGGACTAGCGGCAGATACGCAGTATTTT	CASSVGLAADTQYF
TRBJ1-1	NA	TRBV7-8	17	NA	TGTGCCAGCAGCACAGGAGGCGGGTTACGGGACAACACTGAAGCTTTCTTT	CASSTGGGLRDNTEAFF
TRBJ1-5	few	TRBV11-3	20	NA	TGTGCCAGCAGATTTAGTAGGCGGGGGCCCCGTCCCCATAGCAATCAGCCCCAGCATTTT	CASRFSRRGPRPHSNQPQHF
TRBJ2-3	few	TRBV4-1	17	NA	TGCGCCAGCAGCCAAGATGGGTTGCTAGCTAGCACAGATACGCAGTATTTT	CASSQDGLLASTDTQYF
TRBJ1-1	many	TRBV27	14	NA	TGTGCCAGCAGCCGACAGGAAACTAACACTGAAGCTTTCTTT	CASSRQETNTEAFF
TRBJ2-5	few	TRBV19	15	NA	TGTGCCAGTAGTATTAGTCCGTTTGGGGGAGAGACCCAGTACTTC	CASSISPFGGETQYF
TRBJ1-2	many	TRBV11-1	13	NA	TGTGCCAGCAGCTTAGCGGGAATCTATGGCTACACCTTC	CASSLAGIYGYTF
TRBJ2-3	NA	TRBV27	15	NA	TGTGCCAGCAGTTTTACAGGGGAGGGGGGGGATACGCAGTATTTT	CASSFTGEGGDTQYF
TRBJ2-5	many	TRBV6-1	15	TRBD2	TGTGCCAGCAGTGACGTTTTGGGGGGGTACTCGGCCCAGTACTTC	CASSDVLGGYSAQYF
TRBJ2-1	NA	TRBV9	15	TRBD2	TGTGCCAGCAGCGTAGCGGGAGGGACCCTCAGTGAGCAGTTCTTC	CASSVAGGTLSEQFF
TRBJ1-2	many	TRBV2	13	NA	TGTGCCAGCAGTGATTGGGGGGCCCGGGGCTACACCTTC	CASSDWGARGYTF